The T cell receptor beta chain described here comes from a study of blood T cell repertoires in COVID-19. Trimming removed 2 bases from V and 2 bases from J; junction bases left unmatched: 2. The germline V gene encodes CDR1 SEHNR and CDR2 FQNEAQ (reference sequence). The CDR3 is 15 residues long. Method: immunoSEQ multiplex PCR; TCRdb's copy keeps in-frame clones and lacks some. The sample holds 250,000 to 300,000 clones, about 81% seen once. The gene calls are TRBV7-9 and TRBJ2-3; the match to TRBD1 covers 9 bases. The sequencing input was PBMCs or T cells enriched from blood (not recorded which). This TCR came from a man under 40 with acute COVID-19. CDR3 sequence: CASSLRTGVTDTQYF. The CDR3 DNA reads as TGTGCCAGCAGCTTACGGACAGGGGTCACAGATACGCAGTATTTT.